The clone carrying this T cell receptor (beta chain) was observed a few times. This entry belongs to a study of T cells in Graves' hyperthyroidism and ophthalmopathy. RNA transcripts yielded amplified TCR beta CDR3 regions. A set of HTBI primers served as the primers for a first-round RT-PCR of the TCR CDR3. TCRdb recomputed calls from the multiplex PCR reads with MiXCR, one row per CDR3 protein. The sample holds about 360,000 distinct CDR3 sequences, about 13% seen once. Hyperthyroidism had been newly diagnosed in patients aged 18 to 65, and its duration was under 2 months. Germline lookup yields CDR1 SGHNT and CDR2 YYREEE (reference sequence). The CDR3 covers 15 residues. V lost 4 bases, J lost 5 bases, and 9 bases stayed unmatched.

Material: blood. The TCR was taken from a woman aged 18-30 years with Graves' hyperthyroidism. The chain has TRBV5-4 and TRBJ2-5; 9 bases match TRBD1. In DNA, the CDR3 is TGTGCCAGCAGCCCGGACAGGGGCGACTTCGAGACCCAGTACTTC. It specifies CASSPDRGDFETQYF.